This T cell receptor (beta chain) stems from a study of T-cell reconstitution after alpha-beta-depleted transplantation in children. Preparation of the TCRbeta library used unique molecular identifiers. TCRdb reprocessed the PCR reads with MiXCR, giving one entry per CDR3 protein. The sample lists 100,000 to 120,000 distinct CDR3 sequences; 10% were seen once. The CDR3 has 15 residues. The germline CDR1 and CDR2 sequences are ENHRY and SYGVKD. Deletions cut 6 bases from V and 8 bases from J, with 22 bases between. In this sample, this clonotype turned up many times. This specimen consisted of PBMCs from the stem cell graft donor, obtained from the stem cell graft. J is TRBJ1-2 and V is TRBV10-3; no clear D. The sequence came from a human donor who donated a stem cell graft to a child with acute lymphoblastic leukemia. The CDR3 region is CAIRDPRGGPMGYTF. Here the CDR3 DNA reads TGTGCCATCAGGGACCCCCGAGGAGGGCCTATGGGCTACACCTTC.